The clone carrying this TCR beta chain showed up many times. The data are from a study of patients and donors after allogeneic stem cell transplantation. TCRdb passed the RT-PCR reads through MiXCR, listing each CDR3 protein once. In the table there are roughly 880,000 distinct CDR3 sequences, approximately 19% of which are singletons. Germline CDR1 and CDR2: MGHDK and SYGVNS. The CDR3 runs 13 residues. The V gene lost 4 bases and the J gene lost 1 base, with 7 bases spanning the gap. What was sequenced was blood, either unsorted or a sorted T cell fraction (not recorded which). The chain joins TRBV25-1 to TRBJ1-1, with no clear D. This TCR came from a human donor who was either an allogeneic HSCT recipient or a stem cell or donor lymphocyte infusion donor (not recorded which). It is not recorded whose cells these are; they may come from a transplant donor. DNA for the CDR3: TGTGCCAGCAGTGTAAAGGGGAACACTGAAGCTTTCTTT. Translation gives CASSVKGNTEAFF.